These 12 T cell receptor beta chains originate from one sample sequenced in a study of CD8 T cells in ankylosing spondylitis. TCRdb reprocessed the 5' RACE reads with MiXCR, giving one entry per CDR3 protein. This table holds some 130,000 distinct CDR3 sequences, 6.5% to 8.5% found once. Sequencing was carried out using synovial fluid, either unsorted or a sorted T cell fraction (not recorded which). These TCRs come from a male donor with ankylosing spondylitis.

This clonotype was picked up many times. This chain connects TRBV6-5 to TRBJ2-7; D not resolved. The V gene's germline CDR1 is MNHEY and CDR2 SVGAGI. The CDR3 loop spans 14 amino acids. V shed 2 bases and J shed 0 bases, with 8 bases lying between them. CDR3 amino acids: CASSYASSSYEQYF. Here the CDR3 DNA reads TGTGCCAGCAGTTACGCCAGCAGCTCCTACGAGCAGTACTTC.

This clonotype showed up many times. The chain recombines TRBV12-3 or TRBV12-4 with TRBJ1-1; D uncertain. This CDR3 spans 13 amino acids. With 9 bases removed from V and 6 bases from J, the gap between germline ends came to 17 bases. CDR3 sequence (DNA): TGTGCCAGTTCCCCACGGCGGATGGCTGAAGCTTTCTTT. Translation: CASSPRRMAEAFF.

This clonotype was seen many times. The chain has TRBV2 and TRBJ2-2, with 8 bases lining up with TRBD1. CDR3 length equals 14 residues. V gave up 8 bases and J gave up 1 base; unmatched junction bases: 3. Per germline, CDR1 SNHLY and CDR2 FYNNEI. The CDR3 region has the DNA TGTGCCAGCGGCGGACAGGGGAACACCGGGGAGCTGTTTTTT. Protein: CASGGQGNTGELFF.

At least ten counts were recorded for this clonotype. V is TRBV6-2 or TRBV6-3 and J is TRBJ2-2; 7 bases match TRBD2. Germline V gives CDR1 MNHEY, CDR2 SVGEGT. Losses at the gene ends were 5 bases for V and 6 bases for J; bases not matched to a gene: 3. This CDR3 region has 13 residues. The CDR3 loop is CASSTREPGELFF. In DNA, the CDR3 is TGTGCCAGCAGTACGCGGGAGCCCGGGGAGCTGTTTTTT.

The sample holds many counts of this clonotype. V usage is TRBV6-2 or TRBV6-3 and J usage is TRBJ2-3; D is possibly TRBD1 (6 bases). CDR3 size: 14 residues. The ends were cut back, 6 bases at V and 1 base at J, with 11 bases in the middle. Germline assignment: CDR1 MNHEY and CDR2 SVGEGT. The DNA for the CDR3 is TGTGCCAGCAGCGACAGGTTGCGCACAGATACGCAGTATTTT. Amino acids: CASSDRLRTDTQYF.

Only a few counts were recorded for this clonotype. V usage is TRBV20-1 and J usage is TRBJ2-3; a possible D gene is TRBD2 (6 bases). Germline CDR1 DFQATT, CDR2 SNEGSKA (reference sequence). V was cut by 7 bases and J by 1 base, with 15 bases left in between. The CDR3 length is 14 residues. Here the CDR3 reads CSGGEWGGTDTQYF. Here the CDR3 DNA reads TGCAGTGGGGGAGAGTGGGGGGGCACAGATACGCAGTATTTT.

This clonotype was found many times. The chain joins TRBV6-2 or TRBV6-3 to TRBJ2-7, with a weak D call TRBD1 (6 bases). Germline V gives CDR1 MNHEY, CDR2 SVGEGT. CDR3 size: 16 residues. Trimming stripped 5 bases from V and 4 bases from J, with 21 bases between. This CDR3 reads CASSRRGQSYGYEQYF. The CDR3 DNA is TGTGCCAGCAGTCGTCGAGGACAGTCGTACGGGTACGAGCAGTACTTC.

The table lists this clonotype with a few counts. This rearrangement joins TRBV18 to TRBJ2-7, with D possibly matching TRBD1 (6 bases). The germline gives CDR1 KGHSH, CDR2 LQKENI. Trimming shortened V by 6 bases and J by 12 bases, and 15 bases separated the two germline ends. This CDR3 is built from 11 residues. CDR3 in DNA: TGTGCCAGCTCCCATCCGGGACACCCGTACTTC. Protein product: CASSHPGHPYF. The variable domain in full, with the rest retrieved from reference TRBV18 and TRBJ2-7, is NAGVMQNPRHLVRRRGQEARLRCSPMKGHSHVYWYRQLPEEGLKFMVYLQKENIIDESGMPKERFSAEFPKEGPSILRIQQVVRGDSAAYFCASSHPGHPYFGPGTRLTVT.

The chain employs TRBV5-4 and TRBJ2-1, with 9 bases identical to TRBD1. The J segment lost 6 bases and the V segment lost 3 bases, leaving 19 bases of the junction unmatched. Looked up from germline, CDR1 is SGHNT and CDR2 is YYREEE (reference sequence). The CDR3 extends over 19 amino acids. CDR3: CASSSIYGQGILSSNEQFF. CDR3 coding DNA: TGTGCCAGCAGCTCGATCTACGGACAGGGGATTCTCTCGAGCAATGAGCAGTTCTTC.

This clonotype was found many times. The V gene is TRBV9, the J gene TRBJ2-1, with 8 nucleotides matching TRBD1. The CDR3 is 16 residues long. V lost 2 bases to trimming and J lost 4 bases; unmatched junction nucleotides: 8. Per the germline V gene, CDR1 is SGDLS and CDR2 is YYNGEE. The CDR3, as DNA: TGTGCCAGCAGCGTCACGGGACAGGCTTGGTACAATGAGCAGTTCTTC. Its translation is CASSVTGQAWYNEQFF.

This sequence joins TRBV20-1 and TRBJ1-6, with unresolved D. Germline V gene data show CDR1 as DFQATT and CDR2 as SNEGSKA (reference sequence). Trimming shortened V by 1 base and J by 11 bases, and 12 bases separated the two germline ends. This CDR3 comprises 13 residues. In DNA, the CDR3 is TGCAGTGCTAGAGTTCCGGGGATAACACCCCTCCACTTT. Its translation is CSARVPGITPLHF.

V is TRBV10-2 and J is TRBJ1-1; possibly TRBD1 for D (5 bases). Trimming stripped 8 bases from V and 1 base from J, with 14 bases between. Germline-derived CDR1 and CDR2 are WSHSY and SAAADI. The CDR3 sequence is 14 residues long. The CDR3 is CASRDGRANTEAFF. The CDR3 region has the DNA TGCGCCAGCCGGGACGGTAGGGCGAACACTGAAGCTTTCTTT.